The next 22 T cell receptor beta chains were all read from a single sample in a study. TCRdb reanalysed the RT-PCR reads using MiXCR and keeps one entry per CDR3 protein. The sample lists around 700,000 distinct CDR3 sequences; approximately 15% were seen once. Specimen: memory CD4+ T cells from blood. Every receptor here comes from a female donor in good health, serving as a healthy control.

There are a few counts of this clonotype. This sequence joins TRBV4-2 and TRBJ2-2, with D perhaps TRBD2 (6 bases). Germline V gene sequence: CDR1 LGHNA, CDR2 YNFKEQ. The CDR3 extends over 16 amino acids. V shed 0 bases and J shed 3 bases, with 11 bases lying between them. The CDR3 nucleotides are TGTGCCAGCAGCCAAGATTTGGGGGGTGACACCGGGGAGCTGTTTTTT. Amino acids: CASSQDLGGDTGELFF.

This clonotype was seen more than once but under ten times. This chain uses TRBV5-1 with TRBJ1-4; TRBD1 might be the D (5 bases). The V gene lost 3 bases and the J gene lost 3 bases, with 12 bases spanning the gap. The length of the CDR3 is 15 residues. Looked up from germline, CDR1 is SGHRS and CDR2 is YFSETQ. Here the CDR3 DNA reads TGCGCCAGCAGCTCCGGGACCTCTTCTAATGAAAAACTGTTTTTT. Residues: CASSSGTSSNEKLFF.

This clonotype was recorded a few times. V and J are TRBV7-7 and TRBJ1-4, with D possibly TRBD1 on 6 matching bases. CDR1 and CDR2 (germline): SSHAT, FNYEAQ (reference sequence). The CDR3 spans 13 residues. V was clipped by 5 bases and J by 10 bases, with 14 bases between them. For the CDR3, the DNA is TGTGCCAGCAGCCCCTCGGAGGGGGGAAAACTGTTTTTT. The encoded protein is CASSPSEGGKLFF.

This clonotype was picked up a small number of times. The chain is built from TRBV7-2 and TRBJ1-3; no definite D call. V dropped 0 bases and J dropped 3 bases, with 9 bases sitting between them. The length of the CDR3 is 15 residues. Germline assignment: CDR1 SGHTA and CDR2 FQGNSA. CDR3 nucleotides: TGTGCCAGCAGCTTAGCGCTGGGGAGTGGAAACACCATATATTTT. Protein: CASSLALGSGNTIYF.

In this sample, this clonotype turned up a few times. This sequence joins TRBV11-2 and TRBJ2-1; unclear D gene. The germline V gene encodes CDR1 SGHAT and CDR2 FQNNGV. CDR3 length: 15 amino acids. V lost 4 bases to trimming and J lost 8 bases, with 18 bases between them. CDR3 region: CASSSDWGSFDEQFF. For the CDR3, the DNA is TGTGCCAGCAGCTCAGACTGGGGTTCGTTTGATGAGCAGTTCTTC.

This clonotype appeared a few times. The genes are TRBV7-3 and TRBJ1-5; unclear D gene. Germline CDR1 SGHTA, CDR2 FQGTGA. Trimming removed 2 bases at V and 6 bases at J, with 8 bases between. The CDR3 sequence is 13 residues long. The CDR3 DNA is TGTGCCAGCAGCTTAGACTCTCGTCAGCCCCAGCATTTT. Its protein product is CASSLDSRQPQHF.

This clonotype showed up just a few times. V and J are TRBV7-6 and TRBJ2-1, with 9 bases matching TRBD2. Germline assignment: CDR1 SGHVS and CDR2 FNYEAQ. The CDR3 is 18 amino acids. J was trimmed by 3 bases and V by 2 bases; bases with no gene match: 11. The DNA for the CDR3 is TGTGCCAGCAGCTTATACGAAAGCGGGAGGCCCTTCTACAATGAGCAGTTCTTC. It encodes CASSLYESGRPFYNEQFF.

The chain joins TRBV4-1 to TRBJ2-7; D gene uncertain. The CDR3 has 14 amino acids. Per the germline V gene, CDR1 is MGHRA and CDR2 is YSYEKL. Trimming shortened V by 1 base and J by 2 bases, and 9 bases separated the two germline ends. CDR3 sequence (DNA): TGCGCCAGCAGCCAAGGCGGATCCCCCTACGAGCAGTACTTC. This encodes CASSQGGSPYEQYF.

The chain employs TRBV5-4 and TRBJ2-6; 9 bases map to TRBD1. Germline V gene lookup returns CDR1 SGHNT and CDR2 YYREEE (reference sequence). There are 17 residues in the CDR3. Trimming took 5 bases from V and 3 from J; bases not matched to a gene: 9. The CDR3 DNA sequence: TGTGCCAGCAGGAAGGACAGGGGAGAGAGTGGGGCCAACGTCCTGACTTTC. Translating it yields CASRKDRGESGANVLTF.

The rearrangement joins TRBV3-1 to TRBJ2-7; D possibly corresponds to TRBD1 (6 bases). V dropped 4 bases and J dropped 5 bases, with 18 bases sitting between them. CDR1 LGHDT and CDR2 YNNKEL come from the germline V gene (reference sequence). CDR3 length equals 15 residues. The DNA for the CDR3 is TGTGCCAGCAGCCCTTGGGCAGGGGACCCTCACGAGCAGTACTTC. Residues: CASSPWAGDPHEQYF.

The chain carries TRBV19 and TRBJ1-5, with D perhaps TRBD1 (6 bases). The germline gives CDR1 LNHDA, CDR2 SQIVND (reference sequence). The ends were cut back, 5 bases at V and 2 bases at J, with 13 bases in the middle. The CDR3 spans 15 residues. The CDR3, as DNA: TGTGCCAGTAGTGAGGGGGGCTGGGGCAATCAGCCCCAGCATTTT. This translates into CASSEGGWGNQPQHF.

This clonotype showed up just a few times. The chain links TRBV30 to TRBJ2-3; no clear D gene. V lost 2 bases to trimming and J lost 5 bases, with 5 bases between them. The CDR3 is 11 amino acids. Germline V gives CDR1 GTSNPN, CDR2 SVGIG (reference sequence). The CDR3 region has the DNA TGTGCCTGGAGTCAGCTAGATACGCAGTATTTT. Its protein is CAWSQLDTQYF. Full variable domain (remainder filled in from reference TRBV30 and TRBJ2-3): SQTIHQWPATLVQPVGSPLSLECTVEGTSNPNLYWYRQAAGRGLQLLFYSVGIGQISSEVPQNLSASRPQDRQFILSSKKLLLSDSGFYLCAWSQLDTQYFGPGTRLTVL.

V and J are TRBV7-3 and TRBJ2-3; 8 bases map to TRBD1. Germline V lookup: CDR1 SGHTA, CDR2 FQGTGA. The CDR3 has 15 amino acids. The V and J ends lost 5 bases and 2 bases, in that order; junction bases with no gene match: 6. CDR3 in DNA: TGTGCCAGCAGCCTCTTGGGACAGGACACAGATACGCAGTATTTT. Protein: CASSLLGQDTDTQYF. Using reference TRBV7-3 and TRBJ2-3 for the parts outside the CDR3, the full variable domain is GAGVSQTPSNKVTEKGKYVELRCDPISGHTALYWYRQSLGQGPEFLIYFQGTGAADDSGLPNDRFFAVRPEGSVSTLKIQRTERGDSAVYLCASSLLGQDTDTQYFGPGTRLTVL.

This clonotype appeared many times. The rearrangement links TRBV5-1 to TRBJ1-2, with 8 bases matching TRBD1. The CDR3 is made up of 16 amino acids. The junction had 5 bases not matched to a gene; V was cut back by 1 base and J by 0 bases. CDR1 and CDR2 (germline): SGHRS, YFSETQ. In DNA form, the CDR3 reads TGCGCCAGCAGCTTGACCCAGGGGGCACCTAACTATGGCTACACCTTC. Protein: CASSLTQGAPNYGYTF.

This clonotype was seen a single time. V gene TRBV20-1 combines with J gene TRBJ1-5; 8 bases fit TRBD1. This CDR3 contains 14 residues. Germline assignment: CDR1 DFQATT and CDR2 SNEGSKA (reference sequence). The chain's CDR3 is CSAPGGTGGQPQHF. The CDR3 DNA follows: TGCAGCGCTCCAGGGGGGACAGGCGGCCAGCCCCAGCATTTT.

This clonotype was detected only a few times. This chain connects TRBV4-2 to TRBJ2-7; D not certain. The CDR3 runs 12 residues. Per the germline V gene, CDR1 is LGHNA and CDR2 is YNFKEQ. Trimming cost V 0 bases and J 3 bases, with 3 bases left between them. CDR3 region: CASSQEGYEQYF. The DNA of the CDR3 is TGTGCCAGCAGCCAAGAAGGCTACGAGCAGTACTTC.

This clonotype was seen only a few times. The V call is TRBV5-1, the J call TRBJ2-7; D unclear. V was clipped by 5 bases and J by 5 bases, with 14 bases between them. In germline, CDR1 is SGHRS, CDR2 YFSETQ. This CDR3 is built from 13 residues. CDR3 loop: CASRAPVTNEQYF. CDR3 coding DNA: TGCGCCAGCAGGGCCCCCGTTACGAACGAGCAGTACTTC.

This clonotype was counted a few times. CDR3 nucleotides: TGTGCCACCTCATCCGGGGACTCTGGGGCCAACGTCCTGACTTTC. It is translated as CATSSGDSGANVLTF. This chain links TRBV6-1 with TRBJ2-6; TRBD2 is a possible D gene (5 bases). The CDR3 has 15 residues. Germline V gene sequence: CDR1 MNHNS, CDR2 SASEGT. V lost 10 bases and J 0 bases, leaving 13 bases between the germline ends.

This clonotype has more than one count but fewer than ten. V gene TRBV5-1 combines with J gene TRBJ1-1, with TRBD1 matching 7 bases. Per the germline V gene, CDR1 is SGHRS and CDR2 is YFSETQ. Trimming took 5 bases from V and 6 from J; bases not matched to a gene: 10. The CDR3 is 14 amino acids. The CDR3 is CASSQSAGGPEAFF. CDR3 sequence (DNA): TGCGCCAGCAGTCAATCGGCAGGGGGGCCTGAAGCTTTCTTT.

V is TRBV12-3 or TRBV12-4 and J is TRBJ2-3, with 12 bases identical to TRBD2. V was clipped by 5 bases and J by 1 base; unmatched bases: 4. This CDR3 is 16 amino acids long. The CDR3 bases are TGTGCCAGCAGTCCCTGGACTAGCGGGGGCACAGATACGCAGTATTTT. Translating it yields CASSPWTSGGTDTQYF.

This clonotype occurred many times. This sequence joins TRBV12-3 or TRBV12-4 and TRBJ2-7; the D gene could be TRBD1 or TRBD2 (5 bases each). This CDR3 is 15 amino acids long. V gave up 2 bases and J gave up 0 bases, with 11 bases separating them. For the CDR3, the DNA is TGTGCCAGCAGTTTATGGGACGGATACTCCTACGAGCAGTACTTC. It encodes CASSLWDGYSYEQYF.

The CDR3 nucleotides read TGTGCCAGCAGTTACTCACAGGGGCCCGCTAACTATGGCTACACCTTC. It translates to CASSYSQGPANYGYTF. The genes are TRBV6-6 and TRBJ1-2, with 7 bases fitting TRBD1. With V trimmed by 0 bases and J by 0 bases, 4 bases remained unmatched. This CDR3 comprises 16 residues. Germline lookup yields CDR1 MNHNY and CDR2 SVGAGI (reference sequence).